The 5 T cell receptor beta chains reported below all come from one sample, sequenced in a study of cytomegalovirus exposure and HLA in healthy donors. Primers for the PCR totalled 60 Vbeta and 13 Jbeta. TCRdb's copy holds only in-frame clones and misses some; the assay was immunoSEQ multiplex PCR. In the table there are around 140,000 clones, around four fifths of which are singletons. The specimen sequenced was PBMCs. All receptors come from a man in his forties in good health and CMV-seronegative.

This chain joins TRBV19 and TRBJ1-6; D remains ambiguous. This CDR3 is built from 13 residues. Looked up from germline, CDR1 is LNHDA and CDR2 is SQIVND (reference sequence). V lost 6 bases to trimming and J lost 10 bases, with 13 bases between them. The CDR3 coding sequence is TGTGCCAGTAGGGTCTCGGGAGGATCACCCCTCCACTTT. Its protein is CASRVSGGSPLHF.

The chain carries TRBV5-6 and TRBJ2-5; 8 nucleotides match TRBD1. With V trimmed by 3 bases and J by 4 bases, 5 bases remained unmatched. Germline lookup yields CDR1 SGHDT and CDR2 YYEEEE. The CDR3 runs to 14 residues. The CDR3 is CASSSQGASETQYF. CDR3 bases: TGTGCCAGCAGCTCTCAGGGGGCTTCAGAGACCCAGTACTTC. The whole variable domain, filled in from reference TRBV5-6 and TRBJ2-5, reads DAGVTQSPTHLIKTRGQQVTLRCSPKSGHDTVSWYQQALGQGPQFIFQYYEEEERQRGNFPDRFSGHQFPNYSSELNVNALLLGDSALYLCASSSQGASETQYFGPGTRLLVL.

This chain joins TRBV7-9 and TRBJ1-5, with D possibly TRBD1 on 5 matching bases. Germline assignment: CDR1 SEHNR and CDR2 FQNEAQ (reference sequence). Trimming left V 5 bases short and J 7 bases short, with 15 bases between. The CDR3 has 14 amino acids. CDR3 DNA sequence: TGTGCCAGCAGCCTAAGTTCATGGGGCCAGCCCCAGCATTTT. It specifies CASSLSSWGQPQHF.

This rearrangement joins TRBV28 to TRBJ1-5; maybe TRBD1 (6 bases). The germline V gene has CDR1 MDHEN and CDR2 SYDVKM. Trimming pared 6 bases from V and 9 bases from J, leaving 12 bases between. The CDR3 has 12 amino acids. The CDR3 is CASRVQGAPQHF. Here the CDR3 DNA reads TGTGCCAGCAGGGTACAGGGAGCGCCCCAGCATTTT.

V gene TRBV11-3 combines with J gene TRBJ2-7, with TRBD2 as a possible D gene (5 bases). This CDR3 comprises 17 residues. Germline V gene data show CDR1 as SGHNT and CDR2 as YENEEA. Deletions cut 5 bases from V and 0 bases from J, with 20 bases between. CDR3 sequence reads: CASSHWRRTTYSYEQYF. The CDR3 nucleotides read TGTGCCAGCAGCCATTGGAGGCGCACAACTTACTCCTACGAGCAGTACTTC.